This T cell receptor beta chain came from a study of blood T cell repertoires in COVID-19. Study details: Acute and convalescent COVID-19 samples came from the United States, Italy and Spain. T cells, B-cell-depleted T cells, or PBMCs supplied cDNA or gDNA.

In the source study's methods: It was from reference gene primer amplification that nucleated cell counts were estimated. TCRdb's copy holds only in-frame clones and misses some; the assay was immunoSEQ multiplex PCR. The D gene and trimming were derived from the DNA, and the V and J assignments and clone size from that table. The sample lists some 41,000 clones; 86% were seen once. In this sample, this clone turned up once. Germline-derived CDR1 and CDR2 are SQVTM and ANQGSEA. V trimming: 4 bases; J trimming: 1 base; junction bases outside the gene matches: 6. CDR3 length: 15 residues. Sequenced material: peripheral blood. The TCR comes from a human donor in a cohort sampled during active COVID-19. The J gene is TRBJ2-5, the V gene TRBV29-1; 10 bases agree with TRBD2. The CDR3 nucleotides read TGCAGCGTTGCCGAGACTAGCGGGTTCCAAGAGACCCAGTACTTC. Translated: CSVAETSGFQETQYF.